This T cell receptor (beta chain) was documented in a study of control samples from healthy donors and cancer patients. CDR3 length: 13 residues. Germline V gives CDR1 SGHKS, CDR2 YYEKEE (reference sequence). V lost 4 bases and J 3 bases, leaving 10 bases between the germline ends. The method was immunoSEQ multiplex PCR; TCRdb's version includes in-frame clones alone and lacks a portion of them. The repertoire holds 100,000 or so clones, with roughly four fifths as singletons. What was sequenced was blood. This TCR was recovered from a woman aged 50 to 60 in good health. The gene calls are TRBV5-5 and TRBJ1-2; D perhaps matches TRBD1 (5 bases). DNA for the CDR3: TGTGCCAGCAGCATTCAGGGAGACTATGGCTACACCTTC. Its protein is CASSIQGDYGYTF.